This TCR beta chain was sequenced during a study of vaccination effects on CD4 cells after COVID-19. The CDR3 covers 14 residues. J lost 10 bases, V lost 5 bases, and 9 bases had no gene match. Germline V CDR1 and CDR2: SNHLY, FYNNEI. Data came from immunoSEQ multiplex PCR; TCRdb stores just in-frame clones and leaves some out. The table includes 55,000 or so clones, approximately 73% detected once. Pools of viral peptides were used by the ViraFEST assay to expand antigen-specific CD4+ T cells ahead of sequencing. Following 10 days of culture, CD4+ T cells were isolated. A positive SARS-CoV-2 PCR test fell between March and December 2020. Turning to this clone: Its antigen is undetermined.

The sample in question was CD4+ T cells from PBMCs cultured with HIV peptides, obtained before COVID-19 vaccination. Subset noted: HIV-1 Nef peptide pool negative control/reference culture. This chain joins TRBV2 and TRBJ1-4, with 8 bases fitting TRBD1. The receptor was derived from a human donor who had a prior SARS-CoV-2 infection. CDR3 region: CASSTGQGIGKLFF. CDR3 coding DNA: TGTGCCAGCAGTACCGGACAGGGAATAGGAAAACTGTTTTTT.